This TCR beta chain was obtained from a study of blood T cell repertoires in COVID-19. Study information: Sites across the United States, Italy and Spain contributed samples from acute and convalescent COVID-19. Sample material is recorded as cDNA or gDNA derived from T cells, B-cell-depleted T cells, or PBMCs.

As handled by the study authors: Researchers report that nucleated cell counts were estimated from reference gene primer amplification. The data were produced by immunoSEQ multiplex PCR, yet TCRdb's version contains in-frame clones alone and is incomplete. For V, J and clone size, that table is used; D and trimming come from the DNA. The repertoire includes about 400,000 clones, about 89% of them detected once, and roughly 4% sits in the top ten. The CDR3 is made up of 15 amino acids. Germline V lookup: CDR1 MGHRA, CDR2 YSYEKL. V lost 3 bases to trimming and J lost 8 bases, with 16 bases between them.

The TCR sequence derives from a woman under 40 with acute or convalescent COVID-19. Sequences were obtained from peripheral blood. The genes are TRBV4-1 and TRBJ1-4, with D uncertain. The CDR3 reads CASSQGAWATEKLFF. CDR3 nucleotides: TGCGCCAGCAGCCAGGGAGCATGGGCAACCGAAAAACTGTTTTTT.